What follows are 24 T cell receptor beta chains derived from one specimen sequenced in a study of blood T cell repertoires in COVID-19 (dated by TCRdb to the early 2020s). The protocol used for the library was the immunoSEQ multiplex PCR assay. TCRdb mirrors the immuneACCESS table, restricted to in-frame sequences. Some clones are absent from its copies; in checked studies, under half trace to an unresolved V gene, and the reason for the others is unknown. This sample is represented by 55,000 to 85,000 clones; less than 75% of them were singletons. Jointly, the top ten make up 22% of the sample. The sequenced material came from peripheral blood. The receptors stem from a man in his fifties or sixties with acute or convalescent COVID-19.

This clone is medium-sized in the sample. V is TRBV7-3 and J is TRBJ2-3; TRBD1 is a possible D gene (6 bases). V shed 6 bases and J shed 11 bases, with 24 bases lying between them. The CDR3 has 15 amino acids. CDR1 and CDR2 from the germline V gene are SGHTA and FQGTGA. CDR3 sequence: CASSLLGHLDERQYF. CDR3 nucleotides: TGTGCCAGCAGTCTTCTGGGACACCTAGACGAAAGGCAGTATTTT. The full variable domain, its missing parts supplied by reference TRBV7-3 and TRBJ2-3, is GAGVSQTPSNKVTEKGKYVELRCDPISGHTALYWYRQSLGQGPEFLIYFQGTGAADDSGLPNDRFFAVRPEGSVSTLKIQRTERGDSAVYLCASSLLGHLDERQYFGPGTRLTVL.

This clone was counted only a few times. V and J are TRBV10-1 and TRBJ2-3, with a weak D call TRBD2 (5 bases). The CDR3 is 17 amino acids. From germline, CDR1 is WNHNN and CDR2 SYGVQD (reference sequence). Trimming shortened V by 6 bases and J by 8 bases, and 27 bases separated the two germline ends. The CDR3 coding sequence is TGCGCCAGCAGCGCGGTCCAGCGGAGAGGGAGCCGGGGTACGCAGTATTTT. Translating it yields CASSAVQRRGSRGTQYF.

This rearrangement joins TRBV6-4 to TRBJ2-3; 9 bases map to TRBD2. Germline values: CDR1 MRHNA, CDR2 SNTAGT. The CDR3 sequence is 15 residues long. V shed 3 bases, J shed 4 bases, and the junction held 5 bases outside the gene matches. In DNA form, the CDR3 reads TGTGCCAGCAGTGATGAGGCGGGAGGGGCAGATACGCAGTATTTT. It encodes CASSDEAGGADTQYF.

This chain uses TRBV28 with TRBJ2-1; D is undetermined. Germline V CDR1 and CDR2: MDHEN, SYDVKM. Trimming shortened V by 5 bases and J by 5 bases, and 16 bases separated the two germline ends. CDR3 size: 15 residues. CDR3 loop: CASSDDNSINNEQFF. The CDR3, as DNA: TGTGCCAGCAGTGACGACAACAGTATCAACAATGAGCAGTTCTTC.

This sequence joins TRBV24-1 and TRBJ2-2; D possibly corresponds to TRBD1 (6 bases). The CDR3 totals 18 residues. V was pared by 0 bases and J by 3 bases, with 16 bases between. Germline CDR1 reads KGHDR; CDR2 reads SFDVKD. In DNA, the CDR3 is TGTGCCACCAGTGATTTGCCAGGGGCCTCCCCGGACACCGGGGAGCTGTTTTTT. Its protein is CATSDLPGASPDTGELFF.

The chain has TRBV7-2 and TRBJ2-7; the match to TRBD1 covers 11 bases. Germline V gene sequence: CDR1 SGHTA, CDR2 FQGNSA. Unmatched junction bases numbered 12, after V lost 11 bases and J lost 6 bases. This CDR3 is built from 14 residues. The CDR3 sequence: CASTSGTGGREQYF. The CDR3, as DNA: TGTGCCTCTACTTCGGGGACAGGGGGACGCGAGCAGTACTTC.

The chain is built from TRBV15 and TRBJ2-3, with D uncertain. Germline V gene lookup returns CDR1 LNHNV and CDR2 YYDKDF (reference sequence). The CDR3 has 15 amino acids. Trimming shortened V by 1 base and J by 6 bases, and 14 bases separated the two germline ends. The CDR3 coding sequence is TGTGCCACCAGCAGAGTTCAACAGTTCGGTGATACGCAGTATTTT. Translated: CATSRVQQFGDTQYF. The complete variable domain, with remaining parts taken from reference TRBV15 and TRBJ2-3, reads DAMVIQNPRYQVTQFGKPVTLSCSQTLNHNVMYWYQQKSSQAPKLLFHYYDKDFNNEADTPDNFQSRRPNTSFCFLDIRSPGLGDTAMYLCATSRVQQFGDTQYFGPGTRLTVL.

This chain connects TRBV25-1 to TRBJ2-2; a weak D match, TRBD2 (7 bases). This CDR3 region has 14 residues. Germline lookup yields CDR1 MGHDK and CDR2 SYGVNS. Trimming took off 0 bases at V and 11 bases at J, with 13 bases between the two ends. The CDR3 coding sequence is TGTGCCAGCAGTGAATACGCGGGGGCGAAAGAGCTGTTTTTT. Its protein product is CASSEYAGAKELFF.

The rearrangement uses TRBV4-1 and TRBJ2-4; TRBD2 matches at 14 bases. In germline, CDR1 is MGHRA, CDR2 YSYEKL. CDR3 length: 18 residues. The trim removed 4 bases at V and 2 bases at J, leaving 7 bases unmatched. The CDR3 loop reads CASSLGLAGEGSKNIQYF. Here the CDR3 DNA reads TGCGCCAGCAGCCTGGGACTAGCGGGAGAGGGATCCAAAAACATTCAGTACTTC.

The table lists this clone with a count of one. The J gene is TRBJ2-5, the V gene TRBV20-1, with unresolved D. CDR1 is DFQATT, CDR2 SNEGSKA, per germline (reference sequence). The CDR3 extends over 10 amino acids. The V end lost 3 bases, the J end lost 5 bases, and 4 bases lay between the germline ends. CDR3 coding DNA: TGCAGTGCTAGTCAGGAGACCCAGTACTTC. Its translation: CSASQETQYF.

This chain joins TRBV28 and TRBJ1-1, with D maybe TRBD1 (6 bases). The CDR3 is 17 residues long. The V end lost 2 bases, the J end lost 0 bases, and 16 bases lay between the germline ends. Per germline, CDR1 MDHEN and CDR2 SYDVKM. For the CDR3, the DNA is TGTGCCAGCAGTTTAAGGTTCCCTACAGGGATGAACACTGAAGCTTTCTTT. Its translation: CASSLRFPTGMNTEAFF.

This clone came up a few times. V and J are TRBV6-1 and TRBJ1-6, with D perhaps matching TRBD1 (5 bases). Deletions cut 6 bases from V and 8 bases from J, with 11 bases between. The germline gives CDR1 MNHNS, CDR2 SASEGT. CDR3 length: 13 residues. CDR3 loop: CASSDLGDSPLHF. CDR3 bases: TGTGCCAGCAGCGACTTAGGGGATTCACCCCTCCACTTT.

The CDR3 DNA is TGTGCCAGCAGAGGGGGGGGTCAGCCCCAGCATTTT. Translation: CASRGGGQPQHF. The chain is built from TRBV28 and TRBJ1-5; TRBD1 is a possible D gene (6 bases). V was pared by 6 bases and J by 6 bases, with 9 bases between. CDR3 length equals 12 residues. The V gene's germline CDR1 is MDHEN and CDR2 SYDVKM.

Only a few counts were recorded for this clone. The chain couples TRBV7-2 to TRBJ2-3; the D is unclear. Germline loops: CDR1 SGHTA, CDR2 FQGNSA. The V end was cut by 1 base, the J end by 3 bases, with 5 bases between. The CDR3 has 13 residues. The CDR3 protein is CASSLGATDTQYF. CDR3 bases: TGTGCCAGCAGCTTAGGGGCAACAGATACGCAGTATTTT.

The V and J genes are TRBV19 and TRBJ2-5; tentatively, D is TRBD2 (5 bases). This CDR3 is 16 amino acids long. The germline gives CDR1 LNHDA, CDR2 SQIVND (reference sequence). V lost 0 bases and J 1 base, leaving 12 bases between the germline ends. In nucleotides, the CDR3 is TGTGCCAGTAGTATAGACCAGGACGGACTCCAAGAGACCCAGTACTTC. It codes for CASSIDQDGLQETQYF.

The chain employs TRBV7-8 and TRBJ1-4, with a tentative D call TRBD1 (6 bases). Germline lookup yields CDR1 SGHVS and CDR2 FQNEAQ. With 5 bases removed from V and 0 bases from J, the gap between germline ends came to 10 bases. There are 15 residues in the CDR3. The CDR3 DNA follows: TGTGCCAGCAGCGCCGGACAGACAACTAATGAAAAACTGTTTTTT. It codes for CASSAGQTTNEKLFF.

The chain recombines TRBV5-8 with TRBJ2-3; possibly TRBD1 for D (6 bases). The V gene lost 4 bases and the J gene lost 1 base, with 16 bases spanning the gap. CDR1 and CDR2 from the germline V gene are SGHTS and YDEGEE. This CDR3 has 16 residues. CDR3 loop: CASSPRGFPGTDTQYF. CDR3 nucleotide sequence: TGTGCCAGCAGCCCTAGGGGGTTTCCTGGCACAGATACGCAGTATTTT.

DNA of the CDR3: TGTGCCAGCAGTAGAATCGCGGGATCCTGGGGGGAGACCCAGTACTTC. This sequence encodes CASSRIAGSWGETQYF. The chain is built from TRBV28 and TRBJ2-5; D is perhaps TRBD2 (6 bases). There are 16 residues in the CDR3. Germline V gene lookup returns CDR1 MDHEN and CDR2 SYDVKM. Trimming cost V 5 bases and J 5 bases, with 21 bases left between them.

The CDR3 reads CASISGENTEAFF. The CDR3 DNA is TGTGCCAGCATTTCCGGAGAGAACACTGAAGCTTTCTTT. The chain uses TRBV2 and TRBJ1-1; D is undetermined. The CDR3 is 13 residues long. Trimming cost V 7 bases and J 1 base, with 10 bases left between them. Looked up from germline, CDR1 is SNHLY and CDR2 is FYNNEI.

The chain couples TRBV5-1 to TRBJ1-2; 8 bases match TRBD1. In germline, CDR1 is SGHRS, CDR2 YFSETQ. The CDR3 covers 16 residues. Trimming at V came to 0 bases and at J to 0 bases, leaving 4 bases not matched to a gene. Here the CDR3 DNA reads TGCGCCAGCAGCTTGGAGCAGGGGGCAGCTAACTATGGCTACACCTTC. Translated, it gives CASSLEQGAANYGYTF.

This clone was counted once. V gene TRBV6-4 combines with J gene TRBJ2-3; 7 bases are shared with TRBD2. J gave up 4 bases and V 5 bases, and 6 bases lay outside the gene matches. The germline CDR1 and CDR2 sequences are MRHNA and SNTAGT. The CDR3 is 14 residues long. CDR3 loop: CASSLTSRADTQYF. CDR3 nucleotide sequence: TGTGCCAGCAGTCTGACTAGCAGGGCAGATACGCAGTATTTT.

The chain couples TRBV27 to TRBJ2-3; D remains ambiguous. CDR1 and CDR2 (germline): MNHEY, SMNVEV (reference sequence). The CDR3 length is 13 residues. Between the trimmed V and J ends, which lost 1 base and 5 bases, there was a span of 7 bases. CDR3 amino acids: CASSLFGEDTQYF. The CDR3, as DNA: TGTGCCAGCAGTTTATTTGGAGAAGATACGCAGTATTTT.

The chain couples TRBV6-5 to TRBJ1-2; the D gene is possibly TRBD1 (5 bases). Trimming stripped 6 bases from V and 8 bases from J, with 19 bases between. The CDR3 contains 14 residues. CDR1 is MNHEY and CDR2 is SVGAGI in the germline V gene. CDR3 loop: CASSLGGEEKGYTF. In nucleotides, the CDR3 is TGTGCCAGCAGCCTTGGGGGGGAGGAGAAGGGCTACACCTTC.

The chain combines TRBV5-4 with TRBJ1-1; 7 bases are shared with TRBD1. Looked up from germline, CDR1 is SGHNT and CDR2 is YYREEE (reference sequence). The CDR3 covers 15 residues. The ends lost 3 bases at V and 5 bases at J; junction bases unmatched: 10. CDR3: CASSSPRQGGTEAFF. The CDR3 bases are TGTGCCAGCAGCTCACCCCGACAGGGAGGAACTGAAGCTTTCTTT.